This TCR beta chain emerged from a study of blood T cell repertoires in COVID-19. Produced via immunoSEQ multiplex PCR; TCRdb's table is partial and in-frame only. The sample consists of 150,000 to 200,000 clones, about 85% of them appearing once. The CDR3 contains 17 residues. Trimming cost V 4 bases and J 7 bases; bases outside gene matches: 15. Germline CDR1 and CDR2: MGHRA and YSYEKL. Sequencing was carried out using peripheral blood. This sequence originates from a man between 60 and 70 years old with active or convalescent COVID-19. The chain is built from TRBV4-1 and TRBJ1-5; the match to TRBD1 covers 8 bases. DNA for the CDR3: TGCGCCAGCAGCCGTAAAGCACAGGGGGTCGGAGGCCAGCCCCAGCATTTT. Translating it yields CASSRKAQGVGGQPQHF.